Each of the 20 T cell receptor beta chains below was sequenced from the same sample in a study of cytomegalovirus exposure and HLA in healthy donors. Amplification used 60 Vbeta primers and 13 Jbeta primers. TCRdb's copy holds only in-frame clones and misses some; the assay was immunoSEQ multiplex PCR. The sample has around 250,000 clones; 70% to 90% are singletons. What was sequenced was PBMCs. Source of these receptors: a woman in her sixties in good health and CMV-seropositive.

The chain joins TRBV19 to TRBJ2-2; 8 bases fit TRBD1. The CDR3 contains 15 residues. From germline, CDR1 is LNHDA and CDR2 SQIVND (reference sequence). Trimming cost V 6 bases and J 5 bases; bases outside gene matches: 8. CDR3 amino acids: CASSDRGGVTGELFF. DNA of the CDR3: TGTGCCAGTAGCGACAGGGGAGGAGTAACCGGGGAGCTGTTTTTT.

J is TRBJ2-1 and V is TRBV11-2; 9 nucleotides line up with TRBD2. The germline CDR1 and CDR2 sequences are SGHAT and FQNNGV. The CDR3 is 13 amino acids. J gave up 9 bases and V 6 bases, and 6 bases lay outside the gene matches. The CDR3 sequence is CASSLRREGEQFF. For the CDR3, the DNA is TGTGCCAGCAGTTTGCGGCGGGAGGGTGAGCAGTTCTTC.

This chain connects TRBV10-3 to TRBJ1-1, with no clear D. CDR1 and CDR2 from the germline V gene are ENHRY and SYGVKD. This CDR3 has 13 amino acids. V dropped 10 bases and J dropped 1 base, with 13 bases sitting between them. CDR3 nucleotide sequence: TGTGCCACTCGACGGGAGGGGAACACTGAAGCTTTCTTT. As protein: CATRREGNTEAFF.

The chain has TRBV5-5 and TRBJ1-2; 9 bases line up with TRBD1. The V gene's germline CDR1 is SGHKS and CDR2 YYEKEE (reference sequence). CDR3 length: 14 residues. Trimming took 4 bases from V and 2 from J; bases not matched to a gene: 3. CDR3 DNA sequence: TGTGCCAGCAGCGCAGGACAGGGGAACTATGGCTACACCTTC. It specifies CASSAGQGNYGYTF. The full variable domain, in which reference TRBV5-5 and TRBJ1-2 provide the parts outside the CDR3, is DAGVTQSPTHLIKTRGQQVTLRCSPISGHKSVSWYQQVLGQGPQFIFQYYEKEERGRGNFPDRFSARQFPNYSSELNVNALLLGDSALYLCASSAGQGNYGYTFGSGTRLTVV.

The rearrangement uses TRBV7-6 and TRBJ2-1; perhaps TRBD2 as D (5 bases). V lost 1 base and J 8 bases, leaving 12 bases between the germline ends. In germline, CDR1 is SGHVS, CDR2 FNYEAQ. This CDR3 region has 14 residues. The CDR3 loop reads CASSLVAKGDEQFF. The DNA of the CDR3 is TGTGCCAGCAGCTTAGTGGCCAAGGGAGATGAGCAGTTCTTC.

CDR3 region: CASSRGIAGRYEQYF. The CDR3 nucleotides are TGCGCCAGCAGTCGTGGGATAGCGGGACGGTACGAGCAGTACTTC. This chain connects TRBV5-1 to TRBJ2-7; 8 bases agree with TRBD2. J was trimmed by 4 bases and V by 5 bases; bases with no gene match: 11. The CDR3 contains 15 residues. The germline V gene has CDR1 SGHRS and CDR2 YFSETQ.

This chain links TRBV12-5 with TRBJ2-2, with TRBD2 as a possible D gene (6 bases). The germline CDR1 and CDR2 sequences are LGHNT and FRNRAP. This CDR3 has 15 amino acids. Trimming stripped 3 bases from V and 5 bases from J, with 13 bases between. The CDR3 DNA sequence: TGTGCTAGTGGTTTACGGGGTCGGGGGACCGGGGAGCTGTTTTTT. Its protein is CASGLRGRGTGELFF.

The chain couples TRBV5-1 to TRBJ2-7; D may be TRBD1 (6 bases). Deletions cut 4 bases from V and 9 bases from J, with 23 bases between. The CDR3 is 15 residues long. Germline values: CDR1 SGHRS, CDR2 YFSETQ. CDR3 DNA: TGCGCCAGCAGCCTGGCAGGGGATCGTCTGATGTGGCAGTACTTC. This encodes CASSLAGDRLMWQYF.

The V and J genes are TRBV27 and TRBJ2-3; 10 bases align to TRBD2. The CDR3 is made up of 18 amino acids. V dropped 5 bases and J dropped 4; count of bases not matched to a gene: 15. The germline gives CDR1 MNHEY, CDR2 SMNVEV (reference sequence). The CDR3 nucleotides are TGTGCCAGCAGTCCGACAAGCGGGAGGGCATTCGAGGCAGATACGCAGTATTTT. Its translation: CASSPTSGRAFEADTQYF.

J is TRBJ1-5 and V is TRBV5-6; possibly TRBD1 for D (5 bases). Germline CDR1 SGHDT, CDR2 YYEEEE. V was shortened by 1 base and J by 4 bases, with 12 bases between the two germline ends. The CDR3 spans 15 residues. CDR3 sequence: CASSLFRAPNQPQHF. The CDR3 DNA is TGTGCCAGCAGCTTGTTCAGGGCCCCAAATCAGCCCCAGCATTTT.

The chain couples TRBV5-1 to TRBJ2-7, with 12 nucleotides matching TRBD2. Trimming removed 1 base from V and 2 bases from J; junction bases left unmatched: 13. Germline V gene sequence: CDR1 SGHRS, CDR2 YFSETQ. The CDR3 is 19 residues long. The CDR3 DNA reads as TGCGCCAGCAGCTTGCAACCCAGGGGGACTAGCGGGTGGCCCTACGAGCAGTACTTC. This codes for CASSLQPRGTSGWPYEQYF.

The chain links TRBV6-5 to TRBJ2-2, with unresolved D. The CDR3 contains 13 residues. Trimming cost V 2 bases and J 5 bases, with 6 bases left between them. Germline V CDR1 and CDR2: MNHEY, SVGAGI. CDR3 DNA sequence: TGTGCCAGCAGTTACGAGGTTACCGGGGAGCTGTTTTTT. Translated, it gives CASSYEVTGELFF.

This clone was counted between two and nine times. J is TRBJ2-5 and V is TRBV2, with D perhaps matching TRBD1 (5 bases). The V gene's germline CDR1 is SNHLY and CDR2 FYNNEI. The CDR3 covers 15 residues. The V gene lost 4 bases and the J gene lost 1 base, with 13 bases spanning the gap. DNA for the CDR3: TGTGCCAGCAGTGCCCTTTGGGGCGGCCAAGAGACCCAGTACTTC. Residues: CASSALWGGQETQYF.

CDR3 in DNA: TGCGCCAGCTGGGGGGGATTTCCCTACGAGCAGTACTTC. Translation gives CASWGGFPYEQYF. This rearrangement joins TRBV5-1 to TRBJ2-7; TRBD2 aligns across 7 bases. The V gene's germline CDR1 is SGHRS and CDR2 YFSETQ. The trim removed 7 bases at V and 2 bases at J, leaving 6 bases unmatched. This CDR3 is 13 amino acids long.

A remark on this clone: Other DNA sequences in the sample encode the same CDR3. The V and J genes are TRBV28 and TRBJ1-1; 9 nucleotides line up with TRBD1. The germline CDR1 and CDR2 sequences are MDHEN and SYDVKM. After removal of 6 bases from V and 5 bases from J, the junction contained 1 base not matched to a gene. This CDR3 is built from 12 residues. In DNA, the CDR3 is TGTGCCAGCAGGACAGGGGGAACTGAAGCTTTCTTT. Amino acids: CASRTGGTEAFF. Filled out from reference TRBV28 and TRBJ1-1, the complete variable domain reads DVKVTQSSRYLVKRTGEKVFLECVQDMDHENMFWYRQDPGLGLRLIYFSYDVKMKEKGDIPEGYSVSREKKERFSLILESASTNQTSMYLCASRTGGTEAFFGQGTRLTVV.

In the case of this clone: A junction boundary mismatches the germline segment, possibly from a read error. This chain links TRBV6-5 with TRBJ2-7; D gene uncertain. Germline values: CDR1 MNHEY, CDR2 SVGAGI. The CDR3 has 14 residues. The CDR3 DNA sequence: TGTGCCAGCAGTTATGGGCCGAGCTCCTACGAGCAGTGCTTC. It codes for CASSYGPSSYEQCF.

V is TRBV18 and J is TRBJ2-5, with 7 bases fitting TRBD1. V dropped 2 bases and J dropped 4; count of bases not matched to a gene: 4. The CDR3 covers 14 residues. CDR1 and CDR2 from the germline V gene are KGHSH and LQKENI. In nucleotides, the CDR3 is TGTGCCAGCTCACCAGACAGGGTCGTAGAGACCCAGTACTTC. It encodes CASSPDRVVETQYF.

The genes are TRBV27 and TRBJ2-5, with TRBD2 identical over 8 bases. The J call is uncertain, as TRBJ2-7 better fits the DNA end. This CDR3 contains 15 residues. Germline V gives CDR1 MNHEY, CDR2 SMNVEV (reference sequence). CDR3 protein: CASSLTGGPTTEQYF. CDR3 DNA: TGTGCCAGCAGTTTAACGGGAGGGCCCACTACCGAGCAGTACTTC.

The V call is TRBV5-1, the J call TRBJ2-3, with a tentative D call TRBD1 (8 bases). V was trimmed by 4 bases and J by 6 bases, leaving 18 bases between them. Germline-derived CDR1 and CDR2 are SGHRS and YFSETQ. There are 15 residues in the CDR3. The CDR3 region has the DNA TGCGCCAGCAGCGCGGGAGACAGGGGACCCGATACGCAGTATTTT. It yields the protein CASSAGDRGPDTQYF.

V and J are TRBV12-1 and TRBJ2-1; TRBD2, the table's D call, lacks a check against the DNA. TRBV12-1 is reported as a pseudogene. This CDR3 comprises 17 residues. CDR3 coding DNA: TGTGCCGATGCAAATGGGGGGGCGGGAGAACTGGGGAATGAGCAGTTCTTC. It is translated as CADANGGAGELGNEQFF.